These 14 T cell receptor beta chains were all obtained from the same sample, sequenced in a study of blood T cell repertoires in COVID-19. Method: immunoSEQ multiplex PCR; TCRdb's copy keeps in-frame clones and lacks some. The sample includes about 70,000 clones, approximately 87% of them seen just once. Input material: peripheral blood. Receptors originate from a man aged 50 to 59 with active COVID-19.

J is TRBJ2-7 and V is TRBV27; 8 bases are shared with TRBD1. J was trimmed by 1 base and V by 6 bases; bases with no gene match: 14. CDR1 is MNHEY, CDR2 SMNVEV, per germline (reference sequence). This CDR3 spans 17 amino acids. Written as DNA, the CDR3 is TGTGCCAGCAGACGGGACAGGTACCTCTCCTTATCCTACGAGCAGTACTTC. This sequence encodes CASRRDRYLSLSYEQYF.

This rearrangement joins TRBV6-2 or TRBV6-3 to TRBJ2-6, with 7 bases lining up with TRBD2. The germline V gene encodes CDR1 MNHEY and CDR2 SVGEGT. Trimming removed 7 bases from V and 4 bases from J; junction bases left unmatched: 10. This CDR3 is built from 16 residues. The CDR3 loop is CASTPLASGGANVLTF. The CDR3 DNA reads TGTGCCAGCACCCCACTAGCGTCGGGAGGGGCCAACGTCCTGACTTTC.

The chain is built from TRBV4-3 and TRBJ2-7, with 11 bases that match TRBD2. Germline assignment: CDR1 LGHNA and CDR2 YSLEER. J gave up 6 bases and V 1 base, and 5 bases lay outside the gene matches. The CDR3 is 15 amino acids. The CDR3 DNA is TGCGCCAGCAGCCAAGTTCTAGCGGGAGGCTTCGAGCAGTACTTC. The encoded protein is CASSQVLAGGFEQYF.

The chain couples TRBV29-1 to TRBJ1-1, with TRBD1 as a possible D gene (5 bases). CDR3 length equals 13 residues. Per the germline V gene, CDR1 is SQVTM and CDR2 is ANQGSEA. Trimming took off 3 bases at V and 2 bases at J, with 10 bases between the two ends. CDR3 loop: CSVDPGINTEAFF. In nucleotides, the CDR3 is TGCAGCGTTGATCCAGGGATAAACACTGAAGCTTTCTTT.

This chain connects TRBV6-2 or TRBV6-3 to TRBJ2-1; the match to TRBD2 covers 14 bases. Germline V gives CDR1 MNHEY, CDR2 SVGEGT. The CDR3 runs 17 residues. The ends lost 4 bases at V and 9 bases at J; junction bases unmatched: 11. The CDR3 loop is CASSSFGTSGSFFEQFF. The CDR3 DNA reads as TGTGCCAGCAGTTCCTTTGGGACTAGCGGGAGTTTTTTTGAGCAGTTCTTC.

The rearrangement uses TRBV2 and TRBJ2-4, with D possibly TRBD2 on 6 matching bases. The ends were cut back, 6 bases at V and 4 bases at J, with 10 bases in the middle. The CDR3 totals 13 residues. Germline CDR1 and CDR2: SNHLY and FYNNEI. CDR3 nucleotides: TGTGCCAGCAGGGAGGGCCCTAAAAACATTCAGTACTTC. Protein product: CASREGPKNIQYF.

The rearrangement links TRBV6-5 to TRBJ2-1; D is unclear. This CDR3 is built from 14 residues. V lost 2 bases and J 10 bases, leaving 15 bases between the germline ends. Germline values: CDR1 MNHEY, CDR2 SVGAGI. The CDR3 here is CASSYLDFLSEQFF. In DNA form, the CDR3 reads TGTGCCAGCAGTTACCTAGACTTTCTCTCCGAGCAGTTCTTC.

The chain joins TRBV7-9 to TRBJ2-1; 11 bases fit TRBD2. Trimming cost V 5 bases and J 6 bases; bases outside gene matches: 6. Germline lookup yields CDR1 SEHNR and CDR2 FQNEAQ (reference sequence). This CDR3 contains 15 residues. The CDR3 DNA sequence: TGTGCCAGCAGCACTAGCGGGAGTTGGGGCAATGAGCAGTTCTTC. Translating it yields CASSTSGSWGNEQFF. Using reference TRBV7-9 and TRBJ2-1 for the parts outside the CDR3, the full variable domain is DTGVSQNPRHKITKRGQNVTFRCDPISEHNRLYWYRQTLGQGPEFLTYFQNEAQLEKSRLLSDRFSAERPKGSFSTLEIQRTEQGDSAMYLCASSTSGSWGNEQFFGPGTRLTVL.

This clone was counted a single time. The chain joins TRBV6-5 to TRBJ2-7; a weak D match, TRBD2 (6 bases). The CDR3 length is 14 residues. Trimming took 7 bases from V and 2 from J, leaving 15 bases between them. The germline V gene has CDR1 MNHEY and CDR2 SVGAGI. The CDR3 DNA is TGTGCCAGCAACCCAGCGGGTACAGCCTACGAGCAGTACTTC. This encodes CASNPAGTAYEQYF.

This clone came up a few times. The chain carries TRBV28 and TRBJ1-1, with TRBD1 as a possible D gene (6 bases). Trimming removed 6 bases at V and 1 base at J, with 12 bases between. The CDR3 contains 14 residues. Germline lookup yields CDR1 MDHEN and CDR2 SYDVKM. DNA of the CDR3: TGTGCCAGCAGATCCGGACAGACGAACACTGAAGCTTTCTTT. Translating gives CASRSGQTNTEAFF.

This sequence joins TRBV18 and TRBJ2-1, with no clear D. This CDR3 is 12 amino acids long. CDR1 KGHSH and CDR2 LQKENI come from the germline V gene. The V gene lost 2 bases and the J gene lost 8 bases, with 7 bases spanning the gap. In DNA, the CDR3 is TGTGCCAGCTCACCAGAGGTCTATGAGCAGTTCTTC. Residues: CASSPEVYEQFF.

The rearrangement joins TRBV7-2 to TRBJ2-1; 9 bases map to TRBD2. The CDR3 has 15 residues. From germline, CDR1 is SGHTA and CDR2 FQGNSA. Trimming cost V 3 bases and J 4 bases; bases outside gene matches: 4. Here the CDR3 reads CASSLTSGEYNEQFF. The CDR3 DNA is TGTGCCAGCAGCTTGACTAGCGGAGAGTACAATGAGCAGTTCTTC.

The chain links TRBV27 to TRBJ2-7, with TRBD2 as a possible D gene (5 bases). Germline CDR1 is MNHEY and CDR2 is SMNVEV (reference sequence). The length of the CDR3 is 14 residues. V was shortened by 3 bases and J by 4 bases, with 13 bases between the two germline ends. CDR3 sequence reads: CASSFRGFGYEQYF. The CDR3 DNA sequence: TGTGCCAGCAGTTTCCGGGGTTTTGGTTACGAGCAGTACTTC.

The chain employs TRBV30 and TRBJ2-1, with D possibly TRBD2 on 6 matching bases. The CDR3 runs to 14 residues. Germline V CDR1 and CDR2: GTSNPN, SVGIG (reference sequence). V lost 4 bases to trimming and J lost 11 bases, with 21 bases between them. The chain's CDR3 is CAWKATVGSSKQFF. In nucleotides, the CDR3 is TGTGCCTGGAAGGCGACTGTCGGGAGTTCTAAGCAGTTCTTC.